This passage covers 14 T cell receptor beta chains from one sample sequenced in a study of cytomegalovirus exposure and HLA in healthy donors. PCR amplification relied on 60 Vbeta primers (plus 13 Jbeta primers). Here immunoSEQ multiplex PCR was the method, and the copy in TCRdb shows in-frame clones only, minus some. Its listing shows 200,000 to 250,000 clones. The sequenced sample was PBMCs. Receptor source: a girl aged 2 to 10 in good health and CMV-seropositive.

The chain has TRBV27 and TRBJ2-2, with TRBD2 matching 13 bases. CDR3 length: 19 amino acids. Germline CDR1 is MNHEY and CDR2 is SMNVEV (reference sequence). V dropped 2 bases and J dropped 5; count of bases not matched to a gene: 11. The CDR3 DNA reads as TGTGCCAGCAGTTTAGGGAGGACTAGCGGGAGTTTTGGGACCGGGGAGCTGTTTTTT. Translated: CASSLGRTSGSFGTGELFF.

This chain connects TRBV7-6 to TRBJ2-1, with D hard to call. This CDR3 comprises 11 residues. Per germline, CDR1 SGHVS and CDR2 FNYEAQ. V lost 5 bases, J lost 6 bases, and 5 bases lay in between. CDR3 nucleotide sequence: TGTGCCAGCAGCCCAGGCAATGAGCAGTTCTTC. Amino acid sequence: CASSPGNEQFF.

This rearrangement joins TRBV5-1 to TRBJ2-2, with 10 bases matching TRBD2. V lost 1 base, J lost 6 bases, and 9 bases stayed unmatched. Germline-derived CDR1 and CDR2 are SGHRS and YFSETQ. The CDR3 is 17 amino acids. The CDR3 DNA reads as TGCGCCAGCAGCTTGTTAGCTAGCGGGAGCGGGGCCGGGGAGCTGTTTTTT. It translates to CASSLLASGSGAGELFF.

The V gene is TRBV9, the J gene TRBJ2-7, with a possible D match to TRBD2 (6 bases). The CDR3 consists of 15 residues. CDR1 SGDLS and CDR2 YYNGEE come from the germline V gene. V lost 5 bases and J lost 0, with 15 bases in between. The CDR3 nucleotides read TGTGCCAGCAGTCCCGGGGCGGGGAGCTCCTACGAGCAGTACTTC. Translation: CASSPGAGSSYEQYF.

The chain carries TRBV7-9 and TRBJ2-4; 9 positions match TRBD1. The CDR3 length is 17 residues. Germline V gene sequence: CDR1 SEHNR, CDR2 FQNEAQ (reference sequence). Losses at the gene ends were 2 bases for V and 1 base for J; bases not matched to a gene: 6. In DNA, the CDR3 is TGTGCCAGCAGCTTATCCCACGGACAGGGGGCCAAAAACATTCAGTACTTC. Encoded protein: CASSLSHGQGAKNIQYF.

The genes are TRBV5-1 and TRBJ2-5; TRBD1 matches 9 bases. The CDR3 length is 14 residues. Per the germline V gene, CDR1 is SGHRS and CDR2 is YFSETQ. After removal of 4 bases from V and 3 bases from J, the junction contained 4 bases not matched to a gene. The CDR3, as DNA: TGCGCCAGCAGCACAGACAGGGGGGAAGAGACCCAGTACTTC. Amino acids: CASSTDRGEETQYF.

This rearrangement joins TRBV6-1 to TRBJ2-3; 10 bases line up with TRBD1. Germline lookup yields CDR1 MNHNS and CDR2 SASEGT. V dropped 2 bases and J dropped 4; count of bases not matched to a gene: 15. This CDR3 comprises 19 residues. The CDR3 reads CASSETTGVTGGSADTQYF. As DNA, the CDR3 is TGTGCCAGCAGTGAAACCACCGGGGTGACAGGGGGCTCAGCAGATACGCAGTATTTT.

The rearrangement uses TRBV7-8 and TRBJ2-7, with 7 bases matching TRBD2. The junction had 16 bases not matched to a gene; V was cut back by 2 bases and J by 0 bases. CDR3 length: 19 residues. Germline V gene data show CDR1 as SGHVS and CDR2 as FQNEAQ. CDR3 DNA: TGTGCCAGCAGCTTACCGTCTCACGAAAGACGGGACTACTCCTACGAGCAGTACTTC. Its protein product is CASSLPSHERRDYSYEQYF.

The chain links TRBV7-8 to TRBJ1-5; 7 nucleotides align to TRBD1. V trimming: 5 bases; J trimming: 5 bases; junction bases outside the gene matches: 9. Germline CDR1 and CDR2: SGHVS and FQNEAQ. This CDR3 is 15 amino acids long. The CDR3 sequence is CASSRVGRGDQPQHF. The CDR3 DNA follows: TGTGCCAGCAGCCGGGTTGGCAGGGGGGATCAGCCCCAGCATTTT. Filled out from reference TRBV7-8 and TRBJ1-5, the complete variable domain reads GAGVSQSPRYKVAKRGQDVALRCDPISGHVSLFWYQQALGQGPEFLTYFQNEAQLDKSGLPSDRFFAERPEGSVSTLKIQRTQQEDSAVYLCASSRVGRGDQPQHFGDGTRLSIL.

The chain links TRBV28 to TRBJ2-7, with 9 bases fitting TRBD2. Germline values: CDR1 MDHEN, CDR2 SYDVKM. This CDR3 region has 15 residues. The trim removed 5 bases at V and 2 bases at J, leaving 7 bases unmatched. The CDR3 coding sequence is TGTGCCAGCAGTACGGGCGGGGGGGATCCCTACGAGCAGTACTTC. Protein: CASSTGGGDPYEQYF.

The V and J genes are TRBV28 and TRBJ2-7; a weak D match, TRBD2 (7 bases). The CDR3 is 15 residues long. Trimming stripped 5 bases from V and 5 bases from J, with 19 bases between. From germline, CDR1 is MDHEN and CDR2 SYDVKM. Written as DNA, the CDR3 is TGTGCCAGCAGTCTGGGGGGAGGGGGACCCCACGAGCAGTACTTC. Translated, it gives CASSLGGGGPHEQYF. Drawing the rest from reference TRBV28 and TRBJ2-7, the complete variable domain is DVKVTQSSRYLVKRTGEKVFLECVQDMDHENMFWYRQDPGLGLRLIYFSYDVKMKEKGDIPEGYSVSREKKERFSLILESASTNQTSMYLCASSLGGGGPHEQYFGPGTRLTVT.

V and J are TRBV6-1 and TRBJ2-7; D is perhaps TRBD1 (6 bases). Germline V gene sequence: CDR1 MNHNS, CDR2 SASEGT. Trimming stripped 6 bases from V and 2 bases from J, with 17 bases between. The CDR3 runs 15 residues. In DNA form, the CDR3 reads TGTGCCAGCAGCTTTACAGGGCTTAAACCCTACGAGCAGTACTTC. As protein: CASSFTGLKPYEQYF.

For the CDR3, the DNA is TGCGCCAGCAGCCGGACAGGCCTGAGCACAGATACGCAGTATTTT. Its protein is CASSRTGLSTDTQYF. V and J are TRBV5-1 and TRBJ2-3; 7 bases fit TRBD1. Germline lookup yields CDR1 SGHRS and CDR2 YFSETQ. J gave up 0 bases and V 4 bases, and 5 bases lay outside the gene matches. CDR3 length: 15 amino acids.

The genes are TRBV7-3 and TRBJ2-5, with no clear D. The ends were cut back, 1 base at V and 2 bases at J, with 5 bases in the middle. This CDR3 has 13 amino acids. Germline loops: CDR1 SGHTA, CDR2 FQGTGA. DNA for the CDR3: TGTGCCAGCAGCTTAAGCGAGCAAGAGACCCAGTACTTC. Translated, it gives CASSLSEQETQYF.